The next 11 T cell receptor beta chains were all read from a single sample in a study of spatial heterogeneity in lung cancer. Study-level findings and limits: Intratumoral expanded alpha and beta TCR counts were found to track tumor mutation counts.

Time point here: sample taken at primary tumor resection. Their target antigens are unknown. MiXCR, run by TCRdb on the 5' RACE reads, gives a single entry per CDR3 protein. Of about 7,900 distinct CDR3 sequences listed, roughly 7% are singletons. Sequenced material: lung tumor tissue, taken at surgery. All receptors come from a female donor with early-stage non-small cell lung cancer.

By sample fraction, this clonotype is medium-sized. This beta chain is a stray sequence in a library constructed for alpha chains; its clone size is not meaningful. V and J are TRBV7-3 and TRBJ2-2, with D perhaps matching TRBD2 (5 bases). V lost 2 bases, J lost 6 bases, and 13 bases lay in between. Germline CDR1 reads SGHTA; CDR2 reads FQGTGA. The CDR3 runs to 15 residues. The CDR3 spells CASSLPGGGSGELFF. For the CDR3, the DNA is TGTGCCAGCAGCTTACCGGGCGGCGGGTCCGGGGAGCTGTTTTTT. Full variable domain (remainder filled in from reference TRBV7-3 and TRBJ2-2): GAGVSQTPSNKVTEKGKYVELRCDPISGHTALYWYRQSLGQGPEFLIYFQGTGAADDSGLPNDRFFAVRPEGSVSTLKIQRTERGDSAVYLCASSLPGGGSGELFFGEGSRLTVL.

This clonotype showed up many times. The library was designed around alpha chains, so this beta chain is a stray read whose abundance carries little weight. The chain uses TRBV10-2 and TRBJ2-2, with TRBD2 matching 8 bases. Germline V gene data show CDR1 as WSHSY and CDR2 as SAAADI. V gave up 2 bases and J gave up 5 bases; unmatched junction bases: 1. The CDR3 is 14 residues long. CDR3 protein: CASSETSGTGELFF. The CDR3 region has the DNA TGCGCCAGCAGTGAGACTAGCGGTACCGGGGAGCTGTTTTTT.

This clonotype was recorded many times. Since it is a stray read in a library aimed at alpha chains, this beta chain has a size that is not meaningful. This sequence joins TRBV20-1 and TRBJ2-3; no reliable D call. V lost 4 bases to trimming and J lost 8 bases, with 10 bases between them. The germline V gene has CDR1 DFQATT and CDR2 SNEGSKA (reference sequence). The CDR3 runs 11 residues. In DNA form, the CDR3 reads TGCAGTGCTACCGATCCCCGTACGCAGTATTTT. It specifies CSATDPRTQYF.

This clonotype was counted many times. This beta chain is a stray read from a library made for alpha chains; its abundance is not meaningful. The CDR3 region has the DNA TGTGCCTGGACCCGCCCCACCCGGACAGGGCCCCTCTCTGGGGCCAACGTCCTGACTTTC. It translates to CAWTRPTRTGPLSGANVLTF. V usage is TRBV30 and J usage is TRBJ2-6; 8 positions match TRBD1. There are 20 residues in the CDR3. CDR1 is GTSNPN, CDR2 SVGIG, per germline (reference sequence). V was clipped by 4 bases and J by 0 bases; unmatched bases: 17.

This clonotype is judged medium-sized. This beta chain represents an off-target read in a library built for alpha chains; its size is of limited meaning. The chain combines TRBV6-1 with TRBJ2-5; D possibly corresponds to TRBD1 (6 bases). Trimming took 6 bases from V and 5 from J, leaving 10 bases between them. CDR1 MNHNS and CDR2 SASEGT come from the germline V gene. The CDR3 extends over 12 amino acids. CDR3 sequence reads: CASSGQGETQYF. The CDR3 coding sequence is TGTGCCAGCAGCGGGCAGGGGGAGACCCAGTACTTC.

By share, this clonotype ranks as medium-sized (0.01 to 0.1%). With the library built for alpha chains, this beta chain is off target and its frequency is not meaningful. The chain carries TRBV10-3 and TRBJ1-1; no firm D call. V lost 1 base to trimming and J lost 5 bases, with 14 bases between them. The length of the CDR3 is 15 residues. CDR1 and CDR2 (germline): ENHRY, SYGVKD. CDR3 DNA: TGTGCCATCAGTGAGTATCAAGGTTCCGTTACTGAAGCTTTCTTT. It encodes CAISEYQGSVTEAFF.

This clonotype was counted at least ten times. A library prepared for alpha chains yielded this beta chain as an off-target read; its size is of little meaning. The chain is built from TRBV20-1 and TRBJ2-7; 9 bases are shared with TRBD2. The germline V gene has CDR1 DFQATT and CDR2 SNEGSKA (reference sequence). V was pared by 5 bases and J by 7 bases, with 6 bases of the junction left unmatched. The CDR3 loop spans 12 amino acids. The CDR3 loop reads CSAGGRVREQYF. CDR3 bases: TGCAGTGCTGGCGGGAGGGTGAGAGAGCAGTACTTC.

In this sample, this clonotype turned up many times. This beta chain turned up in a library designed for alpha chains; as an off-target read, its abundance says little. This sequence joins TRBV20-1 and TRBJ1-1; no firm D call. The CDR3 is made up of 13 amino acids. The ends were cut back, 3 bases at V and 6 bases at J, with 14 bases in the middle. CDR1 is DFQATT, CDR2 SNEGSKA, per germline (reference sequence). The CDR3: CSASTALVAEAFF. In nucleotides, the CDR3 is TGCAGTGCTAGTACCGCATTGGTCGCTGAAGCTTTCTTT.

At least ten counts were recorded for this clonotype. This beta chain is off target for a library built for alpha chains, so its abundance means little. J is TRBJ2-3 and V is TRBV20-1, with D perhaps TRBD1 or TRBD2 (5 bases each). Germline V gives CDR1 DFQATT, CDR2 SNEGSKA (reference sequence). The CDR3 runs 15 residues. Trimming took off 6 bases at V and 0 bases at J, with 16 bases between the two ends. CDR3 in DNA: TGCAGTGCCCTGAACGGGACCGCGAGCACAGATACGCAGTATTTT. Its protein is CSALNGTASTDTQYF.

At least ten counts were recorded for this clonotype. Being off target in a library aimed at alpha chains, this beta chain has a size of little meaning. The chain links TRBV4-1 to TRBJ2-5; 13 bases line up with TRBD2. V was clipped by 0 bases and J by 5 bases; unmatched bases: 6. Germline V CDR1 and CDR2: MGHRA, YSYEKL. This CDR3 is 17 amino acids long. CDR3 protein: CASSQEALAGGFETQYF. CDR3 in DNA: TGCGCCAGCAGCCAAGAAGCACTAGCGGGAGGGTTTGAGACCCAGTACTTC.

This clonotype was detected ten times or more. This beta chain lies outside the target of a library built for alpha chains; its clone size means little. The V gene is TRBV2, the J gene TRBJ2-7; possible D gene TRBD2, 6 bases. Per germline, CDR1 SNHLY and CDR2 FYNNEI. There are 14 residues in the CDR3. The CDR3 DNA reads TGTGCTTCAGAGGAGGGGAACAGTCACTACGAGCAGTACTTC. Protein product: CASEEGNSHYEQYF.